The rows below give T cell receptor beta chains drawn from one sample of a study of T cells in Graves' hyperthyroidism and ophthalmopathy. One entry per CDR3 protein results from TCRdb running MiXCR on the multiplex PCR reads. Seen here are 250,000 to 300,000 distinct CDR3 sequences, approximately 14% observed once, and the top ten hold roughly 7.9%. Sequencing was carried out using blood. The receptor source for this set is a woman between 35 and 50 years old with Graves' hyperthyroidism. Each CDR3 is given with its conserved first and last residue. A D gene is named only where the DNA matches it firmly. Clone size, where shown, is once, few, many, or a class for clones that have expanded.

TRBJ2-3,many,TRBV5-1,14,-,TGCGCCAGCAAAGGGACTTTAAACACAGATACGCAGTATTTT,CASKGTLNTDTQYF
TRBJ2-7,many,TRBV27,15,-,TGTGCCAGCAGTGAGGGGGAGGGACGGCGAGGTGAGCAGTACTTC,CASSEGEGRRGEQYF
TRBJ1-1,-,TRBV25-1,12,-,TGTGCCAGCAGTGAAGGTTGGGCAGAAGCTTTCTTT,CASSEGWAEAFF
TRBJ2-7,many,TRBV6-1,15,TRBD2,TGTGCCAGCAGTTCACCGGGACTAGCGGGAGAAGAGCAGTACTTC,CASSSPGLAGEEQYF
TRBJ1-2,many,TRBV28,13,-,TGTGCCAGCAGTCTGCGGGCTTCCGGGGGCTACACCTTC,CASSLRASGGYTF
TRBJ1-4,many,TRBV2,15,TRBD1,TGTGCCAGCAGGGGCTTAGGGACAGCCAATGAAAAACTGTTTTTT,CASRGLGTANEKLFF
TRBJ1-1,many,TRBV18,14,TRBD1,TGTGCCAGCTCAGAGACAGGGGGCAAAAATGAAGCTTTCTTT,CASSETGGKNEAFF
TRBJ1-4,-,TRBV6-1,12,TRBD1,TGTGCCAGCAGTGGCAGGGGGCTAAGACTGTTTTTT,CASSGRGLRLFF
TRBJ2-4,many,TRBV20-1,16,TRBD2,TGCAGTGCTAGCCTTAGCGGGAGGGCCTTTAAAAACATTCAGTACTTC,CSASLSGRAFKNIQYF
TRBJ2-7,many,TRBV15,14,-,TGTGCCACCAGCAGAGAGGCAGGTCCATACGAGCAGTACTTC,CATSREAGPYEQYF
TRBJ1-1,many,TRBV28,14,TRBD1,TGTGCCAGCAGATTGGACAGGGCTCACACTGAAGCTTTCTTT,CASRLDRAHTEAFF
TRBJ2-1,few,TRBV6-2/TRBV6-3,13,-,TGTGCCAGCAGTTTCTACCAATCCCGTGGGCAGTTCTTC,CASSFYQSRGQFF
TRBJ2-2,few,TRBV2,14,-,TGTGCCAGCAGTGAAGAGGGAAACACCGGGGAGCTGTTTTTT,CASSEEGNTGELFF
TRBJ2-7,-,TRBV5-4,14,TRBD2,TGTGCCAGCAGACTTCAGCGGGACTCCTACGAGCAGTACTTC,CASRLQRDSYEQYF
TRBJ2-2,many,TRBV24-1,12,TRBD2,TGTGCCACCAGGGGAGGGTCCGGGGAGCTGTTTTTT,CATRGGSGELFF
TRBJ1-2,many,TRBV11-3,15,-,TGTGCCAGCAGCCTTTTTGGGAGCAGGGGCGATGGCTACACCTTC,CASSLFGSRGDGYTF
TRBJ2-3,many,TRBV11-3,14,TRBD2,TGTGCCAGCAGGAACCTAGCGGAGGCAAATACGCAGTATTTT,CASRNLAEANTQYF
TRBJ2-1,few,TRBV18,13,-,TGTGCCAGCTCACCACGAGCGGAAGAGACCCAGTTCTTC,CASSPRAEETQFF
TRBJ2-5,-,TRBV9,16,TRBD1,TGTGCCAGCAGCATTCGACAGGGGGATATCCAAGAGACCCAGTACTTC,CASSIRQGDIQETQYF
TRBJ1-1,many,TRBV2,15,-,TGTGCCAGCAGTGAATTGGGGGGCGCGGGCACTGAAGCTTTCTTT,CASSELGGAGTEAFF
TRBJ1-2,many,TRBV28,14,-,TGTGCCAGCACCGGAACCAGGGTTTACTATGGCTACACCTTC,CASTGTRVYYGYTF
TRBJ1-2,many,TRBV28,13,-,TGTGCCAGCAGTTCCAGACCCGGATCCGGCTACACCTTC,CASSSRPGSGYTF
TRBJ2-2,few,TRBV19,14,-,TGTGCCAGTAGCATCCGGGCCAACACCGGGGAGCTGTTTTTT,CASSIRANTGELFF